These T cell receptor beta chains were read from a single sample in a study of CD8+ T cells in alopecia areata. Here immunoSEQ multiplex PCR was the method, and the copy in TCRdb shows in-frame clones only, minus some. There are 150,000 or so clones in the sample; 50% to 70% occur only once, and 0.91% lies in the top ten. The specimen comprised CD4+ T cells sorted from blood, sampled at week 4, from a patient treated with tofacitinib. The receptors stem from a human donor with alopecia areata. Both conserved end residues are part of each CDR3. The order of the fields is clone size, D gene, V gene, J gene, CDR3 DNA, CDR3 protein. A D gene is named only where the DNA matches it firmly. Size is stated for part of the rows, as once, few or many counts, or as a class when the clone is expanded.

>-|-|TRBV29-1|TRBJ1-6
TGCAGCGTTGAGGAAGCTATGGGTTCACCCCTCCACTTT
CSVEEAMGSPLHF
>once|-|TRBV29-1|TRBJ1-2
TGCAGCGTTGAAAGAGGGTATGGCTACACCTTC
CSVERGYGYTF
>-|-|TRBV4-2|TRBJ2-5
TGTGCCAGCAGCCAAGGTACAGGGCAAGAGACCCAGTACTTC
CASSQGTGQETQYF
>-|TRBD1|TRBV29-1|TRBJ1-2
TGCAGCGTTGCTGACAGGGGGCTACGTGGCTACACCTTC
CSVADRGLRGYTF
>-|-|TRBV4-2|TRBJ2-3
TGTGCCAGCAGCCAAGTCCGGGACAGCACAGATACGCAGTATTTT
CASSQVRDSTDTQYF
>once|-|TRBV29-1|TRBJ2-3
TGCAGCGTTGAAGATCAGCGGGATACGCAGTATTTT
CSVEDQRDTQYF
>many|TRBD1|TRBV7-9|TRBJ1-1
TGTGCCAGCAGCGCCGACCCGGACAGGGTGGACACTGAAGCTTTCTTT
CASSADPDRVDTEAFF
>-|-|TRBV6-5|TRBJ1-1
TGTGCCAGCAGTACTGACGGCTTTGAAGCTTTCTTT
CASSTDGFEAFF
>few|-|TRBV23-1|TRBJ1-5
TGCGCCAGCAGTGTGGGGGACCTCGATTATGGCAATCAGCCCCAGCATTTT
CASSVGDLDYGNQPQHF
>-|-|TRBV5-1|TRBJ2-1
TGCGCCAGCAGCCCTGAGGGCCTATCCTACAATGAGCAGTTCTTC
CASSPEGLSYNEQFF
>few|-|TRBV5-4|TRBJ1-5
TGTGCCAGCAGTCGCGGACTTCCGGGGGCCTATAGCAATCAGCCCCAGCATTTT
CASSRGLPGAYSNQPQHF
>few|TRBD2|TRBV5-6|TRBJ2-3
TGTGCCAGCAGCAACGGACTAGCGGGGGGTTCAGATACGCAGTATTTT
CASSNGLAGGSDTQYF
>-|-|TRBV30|TRBJ1-2
TGTGCCTGGAGCCGTGACTCAGGAGAACGCTACACCTTC
CAWSRDSGERYTF
>-|-|TRBV9|TRBJ2-1
TGTGCCAGCAGCGTACTCGACATTCAGTCCTACAATGAGCAGTTCTTC
CASSVLDIQSYNEQFF
>few|TRBD2|TRBV11-2|TRBJ2-3
TGTGCCAGCAGCCCGAAGCGGGGTGGGTTCGCAGATACGCAGTATTTT
CASSPKRGGFADTQYF
>few|TRBD1|TRBV5-1|TRBJ2-5
TGCGCCAGCAGCTCAGGGACAGGGGGAGGAGAGACCCAGTACTTC
CASSSGTGGGETQYF
>-|-|TRBV27|TRBJ1-2
TGTGCCAGCAGCCCAGAGAGGATTGGCGGCTACACCTTC
CASSPERIGGYTF
>-|-|TRBV30|TRBJ2-2
TGTGCCTGGAGTCCGCTCCGGAGGACCGGGGAGCTGTTTTTT
CAWSPLRRTGELFF